This is a list of T cell receptor beta chains from one sample in a study of cytomegalovirus exposure and HLA in healthy donors. Some clones are missing from TCRdb's copy, which holds only in-frame ones; the method was immunoSEQ multiplex PCR. The profile shows about 94,000 clones, more than 75% of them singletons. Specimen: PBMCs. The receptors here all came from a woman in her 40s in good health and CMV-seronegative. Both conserved end residues are trimmed from each CDR3. Each record gives: V gene, J gene, CDR3 protein.

v_gene: TRBV18; j_gene: TRBJ2-7; CDR3aa: ASSSARSSAISYEQY
v_gene: TRBV5-1; j_gene: TRBJ2-7; CDR3aa: ASSLAKGSGGPYEQY
v_gene: TRBV28; j_gene: TRBJ1-4; CDR3aa: ASTLPRGEKLF
v_gene: TRBV21-1; j_gene: TRBJ2-3; CDR3aa: ASSNSVRDSRTDTQY
v_gene: TRBV6-5; j_gene: TRBJ1-1; CDR3aa: ASSRDGSNTEAF
v_gene: TRBV11-2; j_gene: TRBJ1-6; CDR3aa: ASSARGANSPLH
v_gene: TRBV5-6; j_gene: TRBJ2-5; CDR3aa: ASSFVVASSETQY
v_gene: TRBV7-9; j_gene: TRBJ2-7; CDR3aa: ASSRQGGYEQY
v_gene: TRBV7-6; j_gene: TRBJ1-1; CDR3aa: ASSLGHSGGNTEAF
v_gene: TRBV7-9; j_gene: TRBJ1-1; CDR3aa: ASSLARWGLAF
v_gene: TRBV6-1; j_gene: TRBJ1-2; CDR3aa: ASSEGGTGGLGGYT
v_gene: TRBV19; j_gene: TRBJ1-5; CDR3aa: ASSTSPPGQKTYYSNQPQH
v_gene: TRBV27; j_gene: TRBJ2-7; CDR3aa: ASALAGGYEQY
v_gene: TRBV5-4; j_gene: TRBJ2-7; CDR3aa: ASSLGRGTSYEQY
v_gene: TRBV5-4; j_gene: TRBJ2-7; CDR3aa: ASSLGSGLGEQY
v_gene: TRBV30; j_gene: TRBJ2-5; CDR3aa: AWSVQAGAETQY
v_gene: TRBV4-2; j_gene: TRBJ2-1; CDR3aa: ASSQGLLSYHEQF
v_gene: TRBV30; j_gene: TRBJ1-1; CDR3aa: AWSVWAGTEAF
v_gene: TRBV5-1; j_gene: TRBJ2-1; CDR3aa: ASSLELAGDNEQF
v_gene: TRBV7-2; j_gene: TRBJ1-5; CDR3aa: ASSLRRHQPQH
v_gene: TRBV7-9; j_gene: TRBJ1-3; CDR3aa: ASSLVAGGGNTIY
v_gene: TRBV6-5; j_gene: TRBJ1-1; CDR3aa: ASNRGGENTEAF
v_gene: TRBV7-3; j_gene: TRBJ1-4; CDR3aa: ASSLERGREKLF
v_gene: TRBV30; j_gene: TRBJ1-1; CDR3aa: AWMPGFRAF
v_gene: TRBV18; j_gene: TRBJ1-5; CDR3aa: ASSPNSNQPQH
v_gene: TRBV7-3; j_gene: TRBJ2-7; CDR3aa: ASSLGGTSGEEKQY
v_gene: TRBV7-3; j_gene: TRBJ2-1; CDR3aa: ASRNSGGDNEQF
v_gene: TRBV7-9; j_gene: TRBJ1-1; CDR3aa: ASSLGTSNTEAF
v_gene: TRBV14; j_gene: TRBJ2-1; CDR3aa: ASSQDWVGDEQF
v_gene: TRBV4-1; j_gene: TRBJ2-2; CDR3aa: ASSQETSGGARTGELF
v_gene: TRBV16; j_gene: TRBJ2-3; CDR3aa: ASSQSASGVGTDTQY
v_gene: TRBV11-3; j_gene: TRBJ2-1; CDR3aa: ASSDRQGVEQF
v_gene: TRBV5-6; j_gene: TRBJ1-6; CDR3aa: ASSRTGRSSPLH
v_gene: TRBV5-1; j_gene: TRBJ2-1; CDR3aa: ASSLEGLALFNEQF
v_gene: TRBV6-4; j_gene: TRBJ1-2; CDR3aa: ASSDGSLYGYT
v_gene: TRBV5-1; j_gene: TRBJ2-5; CDR3aa: ASSLAGETQY
v_gene: TRBV14; j_gene: TRBJ2-1; CDR3aa: ASSLLAGGSYNEQF
v_gene: TRBV30; j_gene: TRBJ2-5; CDR3aa: AWRKTVPAYQETQY
v_gene: TRBV6-1; j_gene: TRBJ2-7; CDR3aa: ASSLRRDSYEQY
v_gene: TRBV4-2; j_gene: TRBJ2-7; CDR3aa: ASSQDRVSGEQY
v_gene: TRBV18; j_gene: TRBJ1-1; CDR3aa: ASSPPQGAGTEAF
v_gene: TRBV28; j_gene: TRBJ1-2; CDR3aa: ASIPGGTGRLGYT
v_gene: TRBV9; j_gene: TRBJ1-2; CDR3aa: ASSVEQGTNYGYT
v_gene: TRBV7-2; j_gene: TRBJ2-3; CDR3aa: ASSLAYSTDTQY
v_gene: TRBV30; j_gene: TRBJ2-6; CDR3aa: AWRGDRDKQSGANVLT
v_gene: TRBV15; j_gene: TRBJ1-5; CDR3aa: ATSRAPTGSFQPQH
v_gene: TRBV7-7; j_gene: NA; CDR3aa: ASSLDRGYEQY
v_gene: TRBV6-1; j_gene: TRBJ1-5; CDR3aa: ASSETGGGQGQPQH
v_gene: TRBV18; j_gene: TRBJ1-3; CDR3aa: ASSPLRGPGNTIY
v_gene: TRBV5-1; j_gene: TRBJ1-6; CDR3aa: ASSLHRGNSPLH
v_gene: TRBV6-6; j_gene: TRBJ1-3; CDR3aa: ASSLDRMPGNTIY
v_gene: TRBV7-8; j_gene: TRBJ1-2; CDR3aa: ASSLGAAEVH
v_gene: TRBV6-1; j_gene: TRBJ2-7; CDR3aa: ASSVNPGQPYEQY
v_gene: TRBV18; j_gene: TRBJ1-4; CDR3aa: ASSPSGTLNEKLF
v_gene: TRBV5-4; j_gene: TRBJ2-3; CDR3aa: ASTSGGGNTDTQY
v_gene: TRBV4-1; j_gene: TRBJ1-5; CDR3aa: ASSRGPNQPQH